A single sample gave rise to the 30 T cell receptor beta chains below, sequenced in a study of T cell repertoires in cytomegalovirus infection. Each CDR3 protein is one row after TCRdb ran MiXCR on the reads. The sample lists 560,000 or so distinct CDR3 sequences; about 17% were seen once. Sequencing was done on a sample of CD8+ T cells from PBMCs. These receptor sequences come from a human donor in good health (CMV status not recorded). Some clones in this sample may be carry-over from other donors' samples.

This clonotype occurred many times. This sequence joins TRBV12-3 or TRBV12-4 and TRBJ2-3; 10 positions match TRBD2. J gave up 2 bases and V 7 bases, and 12 bases lay outside the gene matches. The CDR3 spans 17 residues. The CDR3 here is CASNKGLAEVITDTQYF. DNA for the CDR3: TGTGCCAGCAACAAAGGACTAGCGGAGGTGATCACAGATACGCAGTATTTT.

This clonotype occurred many times. The chain uses TRBV19 and TRBJ2-2; a weak D match, TRBD2 (6 bases). Germline V gene sequence: CDR1 LNHDA, CDR2 SQIVND (reference sequence). CDR3 length: 14 amino acids. The V and J ends lost 7 bases and 5 bases respectively, with 14 bases between them. CDR3: CASTVGRGTGELFF. As DNA, the CDR3 is TGTGCCAGTACCGTCGGGAGAGGGACCGGGGAGCTGTTTTTT.

The sample holds many counts of this clonotype. This chain joins TRBV27 and TRBJ2-7; TRBD2 might be the D (6 bases). Germline CDR1 is MNHEY and CDR2 is SMNVEV (reference sequence). With 8 bases removed from V and 1 base from J, the gap between germline ends came to 15 bases. The CDR3 runs 14 residues. As DNA, the CDR3 is TGTGCCAGCTCGCGGGACGGTGTTTCCTACGAGCAGTACTTC. It specifies CASSRDGVSYEQYF.

This clonotype was counted ten times or more. The chain is built from TRBV15 and TRBJ2-2; D is perhaps TRBD2 (5 bases). The CDR3 loop spans 14 amino acids. Germline CDR1 LNHNV, CDR2 YYDKDF (reference sequence). Between the trimmed V and J ends, which lost 0 bases and 5 bases, there was a span of 7 bases. CDR3 protein: CATSRDAGTGELFF. The CDR3 bases are TGTGCCACCAGCAGAGATGCGGGTACCGGGGAGCTGTTTTTT.

V usage is TRBV10-3 and J usage is TRBJ1-2; perhaps TRBD1 as D (5 bases). Germline loops: CDR1 ENHRY, CDR2 SYGVKD. Trimming stripped 10 bases from V and 4 bases from J, with 16 bases between. The CDR3 extends over 13 amino acids. Here the CDR3 DNA reads TGTGCCACACCGGGCCCAGGGAGCTATGGCTACACCTTC. It translates to CATPGPGSYGYTF.

This clonotype was detected ten times or more. This sequence joins TRBV27 and TRBJ2-3, with D tentatively TRBD2 (7 bases). The V end was cut by 0 bases, the J end by 2 bases, with 15 bases between. CDR1 and CDR2 (germline): MNHEY, SMNVEV (reference sequence). The CDR3 is 17 residues long. The CDR3 DNA reads TGTGCCAGCAGTTTATCAGGAGGGGGAGGGATCACAGATACGCAGTATTTT. Residues: CASSLSGGGGITDTQYF.

This clonotype was seen more than once but under ten times. CDR3 in amino acids: CAISDAGTNYGYTF. The CDR3 DNA reads as TGTGCCATCAGTGACGCAGGGACGAACTATGGCTACACCTTC. The rearrangement joins TRBV10-3 to TRBJ1-2, with a possible D match to TRBD1 (5 bases). This CDR3 comprises 14 residues. Between the trimmed V and J ends, which lost 3 bases and 2 bases, there was a span of 10 bases. CDR1 and CDR2 from the germline V gene are ENHRY and SYGVKD.

In its sample, this clonotype was seen many times. The CDR3 coding sequence is TGTGCCAGCAGTTTGGTGTCAGGCACGAACACTGAAGCTTTCTTT. It encodes CASSLVSGTNTEAFF. The gene calls are TRBV27 and TRBJ1-1; D gene unclear. In germline, CDR1 is MNHEY, CDR2 SMNVEV (reference sequence). The CDR3 runs to 15 residues. V was pared by 3 bases and J by 1 base, with 12 bases between.

In its sample, this clonotype was seen many times. This chain links TRBV27 with TRBJ2-7; 7 bases agree with TRBD1. CDR1 is MNHEY and CDR2 is SMNVEV in the germline V gene (reference sequence). The CDR3 sequence is 16 residues long. V gave up 6 bases and J gave up 3 bases; unmatched junction bases: 14. CDR3 sequence (DNA): TGTGCCAGCAGCCTAGAAGCGACAGGGAGCATCTACGAGCAGTACTTC. Protein sequence: CASSLEATGSIYEQYF.

In this sample, this clonotype turned up a few times. The chain combines TRBV29-1 with TRBJ1-2, with 10 bases fitting TRBD1. The CDR3 covers 15 residues. Germline trimming cut 4 bases from V and 3 bases from J; bases unmatched to any gene: 8. Germline V CDR1 and CDR2: SQVTM, ANQGSEA. In DNA form, the CDR3 reads TGCAGCGTTGGGTTGACAGGGGGCGAGTACTATGGCTACACCTTC. Amino acids: CSVGLTGGEYYGYTF.

The V gene is TRBV29-1, the J gene TRBJ1-4, with 8 bases that match TRBD1. The V gene end was trimmed by 7 bases and the J gene end by 4 bases; junction bases not matched to a gene: 5. In germline, CDR1 is SQVTM, CDR2 ANQGSEA. The CDR3 contains 13 residues. The CDR3 loop reads CSATGAFNEKLFF. The CDR3 nucleotides are TGCAGCGCGACAGGGGCGTTTAATGAAAAACTGTTTTTT.

This clonotype appeared many times. The rearrangement joins TRBV7-6 to TRBJ2-5; D is perhaps TRBD1 (5 bases). V was cut by 4 bases and J by 4 bases, with 19 bases left in between. Germline CDR1 reads SGHVS; CDR2 reads FNYEAQ. The CDR3 has 16 residues. The CDR3 DNA follows: TGTGCCAGCAGCTCACCTCAGGGCCTTCACGTAGAGACCCAGTACTTC. The encoded protein is CASSSPQGLHVETQYF.

This clonotype was seen ten or more times. This chain uses TRBV7-9 with TRBJ1-3; weak D call: TRBD1 (6 bases). Trimming took 4 bases from V and 1 from J, leaving 14 bases between them. CDR1 and CDR2 (germline): SEHNR, FQNEAQ (reference sequence). The length of the CDR3 is 16 residues. This chain's CDR3 is CASSSPGHGSGNTIYF. Written as DNA, the CDR3 is TGTGCCAGCAGCTCCCCGGGACACGGTTCTGGAAACACCATATATTTT.

J is TRBJ2-5 and V is TRBV9; D is uncertain. The length of the CDR3 is 9 residues. Germline V gives CDR1 SGDLS, CDR2 YYNGEE. Trimming shortened V by 9 bases and J by 4 bases, and 4 bases separated the two germline ends. CDR3 sequence: CATGETQYF. The CDR3 DNA is TGTGCCACCGGAGAGACCCAGTACTTC.

This clonotype was recorded a few times. The V call is TRBV30, the J call TRBJ2-7; 7 bases fit TRBD1. CDR1 is GTSNPN and CDR2 is SVGIG in the germline V gene (reference sequence). The CDR3 covers 12 residues. Trimming at V came to 3 bases and at J to 6 bases, leaving 5 bases not matched to a gene. CDR3 in amino acids: CAWRPTGIEQYF. CDR3 DNA sequence: TGTGCCTGGAGGCCGACAGGGATCGAGCAGTACTTC. Variable domain in full (rest from reference TRBV30 and TRBJ2-7): SQTIHQWPATLVQPVGSPLSLECTVEGTSNPNLYWYRQAAGRGLQLLFYSVGIGQISSEVPQNLSASRPQDRQFILSSKKLLLSDSGFYLCAWRPTGIEQYFGPGTRLTVT.

This clonotype has a count of ten or more. V is TRBV7-9 and J is TRBJ2-5; TRBD1 might be the D (5 bases). From germline, CDR1 is SEHNR and CDR2 FQNEAQ (reference sequence). The CDR3 covers 14 residues. Trimming shortened V by 5 bases and J by 4 bases, and 14 bases separated the two germline ends. The CDR3 region has the DNA TGTGCCAGCAGCCCCGTGCCAGGGCTAGAGACCCAGTACTTC. Translating it yields CASSPVPGLETQYF.

There are many counts of this clonotype. The chain links TRBV12-3 or TRBV12-4 to TRBJ2-1; unclear D gene. This CDR3 has 13 residues. Trimming removed 5 bases at V and 10 bases at J, with 15 bases between. Here the CDR3 DNA reads TGTGCCAGCAGTGGACCGCCCCAATGGGAGCAGTTCTTC. Protein: CASSGPPQWEQFF.

A few counts support this clonotype. J is TRBJ2-6 and V is TRBV2; D might be TRBD2 (6 bases). V was cut by 8 bases and J by 4 bases, with 15 bases left in between. The V gene's germline CDR1 is SNHLY and CDR2 FYNNEI. The length of the CDR3 is 15 residues. In DNA, the CDR3 is TGTGCCAGCCGGTTTGTGGGAGGAGGGGCCAACGTCCTGACTTTC. This encodes CASRFVGGGANVLTF. Using reference TRBV2 and TRBJ2-6 for the parts outside the CDR3, the full variable domain is EPEVTQTPSHQVTQMGQEVILRCVPISNHLYFYWYRQILGQKVEFLVSFYNNEISEKSEIFDDQFSVERPDGSNFTLKIRSTKLEDSAMYFCASRFVGGGANVLTFGAGSRLTVL.

This clonotype appeared many times. The CDR3 here is CASSQDPDGYTFYNSPLHF. Here the CDR3 DNA reads TGCGCCAGCAGCCAAGATCCGGACGGTTATACCTTTTATAATTCACCCCTCCACTTT. This sequence joins TRBV4-1 and TRBJ1-6; D gene ambiguous. Germline assignment: CDR1 MGHRA and CDR2 YSYEKL. Trimming pared 0 bases from V and 4 bases from J, leaving 19 bases between. The CDR3 runs to 19 residues.

This clonotype was detected many times. The rearrangement joins TRBV7-8 to TRBJ1-6; D unclear. Looked up from germline, CDR1 is SGHVS and CDR2 is FQNEAQ. This CDR3 has 17 amino acids. V lost 2 bases, J lost 0 bases, and 11 bases lay in between. The CDR3 loop reads CASSLIPESSYNSPLHF. The CDR3 DNA reads TGTGCCAGCAGCTTAATTCCGGAGAGCTCCTATAATTCACCCCTCCACTTT.

This clonotype was found a few times. V usage is TRBV12-3 or TRBV12-4 and J usage is TRBJ2-7; 7 bases fit TRBD1. V dropped 6 bases and J dropped 1; count of bases not matched to a gene: 15. The CDR3 has 17 residues. The CDR3 region is CASSPRAVQGLSYEQYF. The CDR3 DNA sequence: TGTGCCAGCAGCCCCAGGGCGGTACAGGGGCTTTCCTACGAGCAGTACTTC.

V is TRBV27 and J is TRBJ2-7; D is uncertain. The CDR3 has 15 residues. V lost 5 bases and J lost 1, with 15 bases in between. Looked up from germline, CDR1 is MNHEY and CDR2 is SMNVEV (reference sequence). The CDR3 loop is CASSLDGSESYEQYF. CDR3 nucleotide sequence: TGTGCCAGCAGTCTAGACGGGTCGGAGTCCTACGAGCAGTACTTC.

In this sample, this clonotype turned up a few times. The chain joins TRBV5-4 to TRBJ2-7; tentative D call: TRBD2 (6 bases). V gave up 4 bases and J gave up 2 bases, with 10 bases separating them. This CDR3 is 13 amino acids long. The germline CDR1 and CDR2 sequences are SGHNT and YYREEE (reference sequence). The CDR3 is CASSAGGAYEQYF. CDR3 DNA sequence: TGTGCCAGCAGCGCCGGGGGAGCCTACGAGCAGTACTTC.

This clonotype was observed at least ten times. V usage is TRBV7-2 and J usage is TRBJ2-5; TRBD1 is a possible D gene (6 bases). Germline loops: CDR1 SGHTA, CDR2 FQGNSA. CDR3 size: 15 residues. V was trimmed by 7 bases and J by 5 bases, leaving 20 bases between them. The CDR3 protein is CASTRLTGSYETQYF. The DNA for the CDR3 is TGTGCCAGCACCCGCCTTACAGGGAGCTACGAGACCCAGTACTTC.

This clonotype was observed at least ten times. The chain joins TRBV7-8 to TRBJ1-6, with 8 nucleotides matching TRBD1. This CDR3 spans 13 amino acids. J gave up 13 bases and V 8 bases, and 10 bases lay outside the gene matches. Germline loops: CDR1 SGHVS, CDR2 FQNEAQ. As DNA, the CDR3 is TGTGCCAGCTCAGGGGGCCCCAGGGTCCCCCTCCACTTT. Amino acids: CASSGGPRVPLHF.

The chain employs TRBV27 and TRBJ2-1; 10 bases are a match to TRBD2. This CDR3 comprises 16 residues. Germline loops: CDR1 MNHEY, CDR2 SMNVEV (reference sequence). V lost 5 bases and J lost 8; bases outside the gene matches: 12. The CDR3 protein is CASSPQKAGGPYEQFF. The CDR3 DNA reads TGTGCCAGCAGTCCGCAGAAAGCGGGAGGGCCCTATGAGCAGTTCTTC.

This clonotype was picked up a small number of times. CDR3 coding DNA: TGTGCCAGCAGTCCTATAGGGCTGGGCTCTCAAGAGACCCAGTACTTC. Its protein product is CASSPIGLGSQETQYF. This chain joins TRBV27 and TRBJ2-5, with D hard to call. Trimming pared 5 bases from V and 2 bases from J, leaving 18 bases between. The CDR3 length is 16 residues. From germline, CDR1 is MNHEY and CDR2 SMNVEV (reference sequence).

This clonotype was detected a few times. The rearrangement joins TRBV27 to TRBJ1-4, with D unresolved. Germline V CDR1 and CDR2: MNHEY, SMNVEV (reference sequence). The CDR3 length is 14 residues. V shed 4 bases and J shed 8 bases, with 14 bases lying between them. DNA of the CDR3: TGTGCCAGCAGTTCCAATATACCCGGAGAAAAACTGTTTTTT. It encodes CASSSNIPGEKLFF.

The CDR3: CASSQDTGDYGYTF. As DNA, the CDR3 is TGTGCCAGCAGCCAAGATACCGGGGACTATGGCTACACCTTC. This rearrangement joins TRBV4-2 to TRBJ1-2, with unresolved D. The V gene's germline CDR1 is LGHNA and CDR2 YNFKEQ. Trimming cost V 0 bases and J 3 bases, with 8 bases left between them. This CDR3 is 14 amino acids long.

Many counts were recorded for this clonotype. The chain links TRBV7-9 to TRBJ2-1; 12 bases map to TRBD2. Germline V gene data show CDR1 as SEHNR and CDR2 as FQNEAQ (reference sequence). Trimming took 5 bases from V and 4 from J; bases not matched to a gene: 3. This CDR3 has 15 residues. CDR3 sequence reads: CASSAGLAGYNEQFF. The DNA for the CDR3 is TGTGCCAGCAGCGCCGGACTAGCGGGGTACAATGAGCAGTTCTTC.